This T cell receptor (beta chain) appears in the sequencing data of a study of shared clonotypes between healthy human individuals. General observations from the study: The study generally estimated greater richness for naive than memory subsets. For naive CD4 cells, around 5% of clonotypes were shared across a handful of donors.

Over several immunoSEQ plates, each subset's genomic DNA was distributed in even portions. The repertoire was sequenced with immunoSEQ multiplex PCR; TCRdb's copy has only in-frame clones and lacks some. The table has around 2,000,000 clones, just under 95% seen once. Details on this clone: Its antigen is unknown.

Positive CCR7 selection of CD45RO-negative cells yielded the naive CD8 cells, and terminally differentiated effector memory CD45RA+ cells were excluded. Study donors comprised healthy, HIV-negative adults devoid of recent acute infection or vaccination. CDR3 length: 11 amino acids. The J segment lost 7 bases and the V segment lost 5 bases, leaving 1 base of the junction unmatched. Germline V gives CDR1 SNHLY, CDR2 FYNNEI. Sequenced input: naive CD8+ T cells sorted from blood. This sequence was found in a man aged 18 to 29 in good health. V gene TRBV2 combines with J gene TRBJ2-5, with 7 bases that match TRBD2. The CDR3 coding sequence is TGTGCCAGCAGTCCGGGGGGGACCCAGTACTTC. Its protein is CASSPGGTQYF. The full variable domain, in which reference TRBV2 and TRBJ2-5 provide the parts outside the CDR3, is EPEVTQTPSHQVTQMGQEVILRCVPISNHLYFYWYRQILGQKVEFLVSFYNNEISEKSEIFDDQFSVERPDGSNFTLKIRSTKLEDSAMYFCASSPGGTQYFGPGTRLLVL.